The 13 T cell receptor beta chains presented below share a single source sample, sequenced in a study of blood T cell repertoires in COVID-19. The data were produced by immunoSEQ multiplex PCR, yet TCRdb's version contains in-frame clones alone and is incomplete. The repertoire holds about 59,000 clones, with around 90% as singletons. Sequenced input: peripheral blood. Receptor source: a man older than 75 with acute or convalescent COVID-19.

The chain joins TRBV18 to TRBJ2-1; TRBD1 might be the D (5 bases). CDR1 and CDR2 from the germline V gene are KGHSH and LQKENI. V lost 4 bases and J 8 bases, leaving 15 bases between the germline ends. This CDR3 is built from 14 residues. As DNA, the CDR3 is TGTGCCAGCTCACAAAATCAGGGTCACGATGAGCAGTTCTTC. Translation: CASSQNQGHDEQFF.

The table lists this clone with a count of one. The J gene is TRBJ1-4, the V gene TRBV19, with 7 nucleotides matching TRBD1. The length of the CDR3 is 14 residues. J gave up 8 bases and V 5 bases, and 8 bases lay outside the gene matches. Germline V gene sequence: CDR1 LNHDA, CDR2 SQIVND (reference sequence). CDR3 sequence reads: CASSQRQGLEKLFF. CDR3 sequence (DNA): TGTGCCAGTAGTCAAAGACAGGGATTGGAAAAACTGTTTTTT.

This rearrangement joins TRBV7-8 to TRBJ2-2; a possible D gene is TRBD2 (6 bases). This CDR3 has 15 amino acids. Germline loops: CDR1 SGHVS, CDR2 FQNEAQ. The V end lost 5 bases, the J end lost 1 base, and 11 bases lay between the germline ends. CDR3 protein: CASSPRDWNTGELFF. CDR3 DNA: TGTGCCAGCAGCCCCCGGGACTGGAACACCGGGGAGCTGTTTTTT.

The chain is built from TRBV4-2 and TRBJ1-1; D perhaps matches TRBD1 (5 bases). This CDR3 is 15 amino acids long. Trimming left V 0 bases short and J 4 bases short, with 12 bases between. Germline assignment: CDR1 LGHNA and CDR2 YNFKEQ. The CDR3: CASSQDRGRGTEAFF. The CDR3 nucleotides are TGTGCCAGCAGCCAAGATCGGGGGAGGGGCACTGAAGCTTTCTTT.

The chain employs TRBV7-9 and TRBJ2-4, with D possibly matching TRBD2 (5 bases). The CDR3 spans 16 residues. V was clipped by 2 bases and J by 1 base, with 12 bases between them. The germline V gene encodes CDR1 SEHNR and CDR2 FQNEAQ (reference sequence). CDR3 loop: CASSLSGRRAKNIQYF. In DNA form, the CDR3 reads TGTGCCAGCAGCTTATCCGGGCGGAGGGCCAAAAACATTCAGTACTTC. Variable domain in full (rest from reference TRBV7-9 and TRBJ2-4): DTGVSQNPRHKITKRGQNVTFRCDPISEHNRLYWYRQTLGQGPEFLTYFQNEAQLEKSRLLSDRFSAERPKGSFSTLEIQRTEQGDSAMYLCASSLSGRRAKNIQYFGAGTRLSVL.

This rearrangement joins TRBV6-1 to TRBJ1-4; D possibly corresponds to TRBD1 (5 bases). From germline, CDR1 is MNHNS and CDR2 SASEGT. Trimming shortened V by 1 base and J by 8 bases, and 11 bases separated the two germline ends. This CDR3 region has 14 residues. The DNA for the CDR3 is TGTGCCAGCAGTGAAGGGGCAGGGTACGAAAAACTGTTTTTT. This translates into CASSEGAGYEKLFF.

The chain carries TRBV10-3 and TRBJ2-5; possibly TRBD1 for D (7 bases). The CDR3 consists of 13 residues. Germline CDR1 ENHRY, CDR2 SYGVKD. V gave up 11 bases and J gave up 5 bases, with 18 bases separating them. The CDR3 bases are TGTGCCTCTCAGGGGGGCCCCGGGGAGACCCAGTACTTC. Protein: CASQGGPGETQYF.

The CDR3 coding sequence is TGCGCCAGCAGCCCGGTAGCGGGGGTACCGCAAGAGACCCAGTACTTC. Its translation: CASSPVAGVPQETQYF. The chain carries TRBV5-1 and TRBJ2-5, with 9 nucleotides matching TRBD2. The V segment lost 4 bases and the J segment 2 bases; nucleotides outside the gene matches: 9. Germline V CDR1 and CDR2: SGHRS, YFSETQ. This CDR3 spans 16 amino acids.

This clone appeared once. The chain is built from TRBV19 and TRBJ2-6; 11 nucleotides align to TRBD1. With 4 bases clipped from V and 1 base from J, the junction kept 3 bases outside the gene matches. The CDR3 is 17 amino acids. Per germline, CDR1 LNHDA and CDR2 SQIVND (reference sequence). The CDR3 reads CASSRTGGASGANVLTF. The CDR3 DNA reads TGTGCCAGTAGTAGGACAGGGGGCGCGTCTGGGGCCAACGTCCTGACTTTC.

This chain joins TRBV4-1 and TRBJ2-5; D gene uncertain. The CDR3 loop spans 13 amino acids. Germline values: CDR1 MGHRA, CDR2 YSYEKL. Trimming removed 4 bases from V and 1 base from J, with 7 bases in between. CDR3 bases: TGCGCCAGCAGCCTCCTCCCCCAAGAGACCCAGTACTTC. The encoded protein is CASSLLPQETQYF.

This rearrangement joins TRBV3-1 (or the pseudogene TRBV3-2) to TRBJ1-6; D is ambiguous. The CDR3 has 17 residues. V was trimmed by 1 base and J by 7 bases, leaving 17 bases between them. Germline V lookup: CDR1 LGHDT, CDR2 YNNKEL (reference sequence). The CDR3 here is CASSQGPPVGSNSPLHF. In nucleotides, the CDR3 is TGTGCCAGCAGCCAAGGACCGCCGGTGGGGAGCAATTCACCCCTCCACTTT.

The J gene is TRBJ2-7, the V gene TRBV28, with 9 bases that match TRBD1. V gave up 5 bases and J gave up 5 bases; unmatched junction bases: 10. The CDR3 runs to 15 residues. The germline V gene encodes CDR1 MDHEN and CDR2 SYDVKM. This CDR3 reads CASSGAGTGSNEQYF. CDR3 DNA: TGTGCCAGCAGTGGCGCAGGGACAGGGTCCAACGAGCAGTACTTC. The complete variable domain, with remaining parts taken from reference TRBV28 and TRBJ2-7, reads DVKVTQSSRYLVKRTGEKVFLECVQDMDHENMFWYRQDPGLGLRLIYFSYDVKMKEKGDIPEGYSVSREKKERFSLILESASTNQTSMYLCASSGAGTGSNEQYFGPGTRLTVT.

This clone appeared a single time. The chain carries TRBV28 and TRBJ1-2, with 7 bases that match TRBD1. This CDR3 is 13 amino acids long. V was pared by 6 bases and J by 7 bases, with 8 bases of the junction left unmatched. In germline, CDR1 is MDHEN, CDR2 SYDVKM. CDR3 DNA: TGTGCCAGCAGCATATCGACAGGGATTGGCTACACCTTC. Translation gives CASSISTGIGYTF.